This entry is about one TCR beta chain. Its target is not known. The sample comes from a study of T cells after yellow fever vaccination. Study-wide background: Where fractions had low cell numbers, libraries were prepared from them with the SMART-Seq v4 Ultra Low Input RNA kit. The study, taken as a whole, reports: Only a minor proportion of clonotypes was detected across both CD4 and CD8 compartments. Weaker overall was a secondary response that nonetheless peaked faster, on day 5 versus 15. FACS-sorted repertoires could harbor abundant contaminating bulk-population clonotypes.

Each CDR3 protein gets one entry after TCRdb re-called the 5' RACE reads with MiXCR. The sample records a few hundred thousand distinct CDR3 sequences, roughly 17% being singletons. The CDR3 contains 13 residues. Trimming left V 4 bases short and J 8 bases short, with 11 bases between. The germline V gene encodes CDR1 LNHDA and CDR2 SQIVND (reference sequence). The source was PBMCs, collected roughly 5 days after the first yellow fever vaccination. The rearrangement uses TRBV19 and TRBJ1-4; D gene uncertain. The receptor was derived from a man between 18 and 35 years old who received the YFV17D yellow fever vaccine. CDR3: CASSTPLREKLFF. DNA of the CDR3: TGTGCCAGTAGTACGCCCCTCCGAGAAAAACTGTTTTTT.